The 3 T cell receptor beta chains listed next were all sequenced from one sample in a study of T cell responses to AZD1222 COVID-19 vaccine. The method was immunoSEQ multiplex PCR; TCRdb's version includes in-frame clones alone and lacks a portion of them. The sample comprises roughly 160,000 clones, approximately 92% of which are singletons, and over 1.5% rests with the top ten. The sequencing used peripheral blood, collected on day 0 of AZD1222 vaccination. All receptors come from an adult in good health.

CDR3 sequence: CASSLRALSGLGNNEQFF. The CDR3 bases are TGCGCCAGCAGTCTACGGGCCCTTAGCGGGCTAGGGAACAATGAGCAGTTCTTC. The chain recombines TRBV5-1 with TRBJ2-1; 7 bases are a match to TRBD2. There are 18 residues in the CDR3. Per germline, CDR1 SGHRS and CDR2 YFSETQ. V lost 5 bases, J lost 5 bases, and 19 bases stayed unmatched.

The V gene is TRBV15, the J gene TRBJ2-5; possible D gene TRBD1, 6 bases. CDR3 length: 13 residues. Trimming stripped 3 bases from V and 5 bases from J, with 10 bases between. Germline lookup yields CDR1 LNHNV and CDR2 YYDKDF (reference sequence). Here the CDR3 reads CATSSTGWETQYF. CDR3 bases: TGTGCCACCAGCAGTACAGGGTGGGAGACCCAGTACTTC.

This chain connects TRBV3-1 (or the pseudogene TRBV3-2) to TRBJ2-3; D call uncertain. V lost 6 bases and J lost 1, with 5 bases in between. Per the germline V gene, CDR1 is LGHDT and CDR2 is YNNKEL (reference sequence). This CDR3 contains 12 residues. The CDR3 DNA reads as TGTGCCAGCAGTTACGGCACAGATACGCAGTATTTT. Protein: CASSYGTDTQYF.